These 2 T cell receptor beta chains originate from one sample sequenced in a study of shared clonotypes between healthy human individuals. TCRdb's copy holds only in-frame clones and misses some; the assay was immunoSEQ multiplex PCR. Of about 180,000 clones in the sample, 85% to 95% were seen once. The sequencing sample was made of naive CD4+ T cells sorted from blood. Subset described: CD45RA+ positively selected. These receptors were collected from a woman in her thirties in good health.

The chain has TRBV29-1 and TRBJ2-1; the D gene is possibly TRBD1 (6 bases). CDR3 length: 13 residues. CDR1 SQVTM and CDR2 ANQGSEA come from the germline V gene. V lost 3 bases to trimming and J lost 7 bases, with 13 bases between them. The CDR3 sequence is CSVDRGQVNEQFF. The DNA for the CDR3 is TGCAGCGTTGATAGGGGACAAGTTAATGAGCAGTTCTTC.

The V call is TRBV20-1, the J call TRBJ2-5; D is unclear. V lost 6 bases to trimming and J lost 2 bases, with 7 bases between them. CDR1 and CDR2 from the germline V gene are DFQATT and SNEGSKA (reference sequence). CDR3 size: 11 residues. The CDR3 sequence: CSAPQQETQYF. The CDR3 coding sequence is TGCAGTGCGCCACAGCAAGAGACCCAGTACTTC.